One T cell receptor (beta chain) is described in this entry. Antigen unknown. The CDR3 contains 16 residues. Germline loops: CDR1 SGHVS, CDR2 FQNEAQ. Trimming shortened V by 5 bases and J by 2 bases, and 15 bases separated the two germline ends. The libraries were made with immunoSEQ v3.0 at survey level. Sequenced by immunoSEQ multiplex PCR; TCRdb stores in-frame clones only, minus some. The sample lists roughly 30,000 clones; roughly 80% were seen once. The entry originates in a study of long-term antiretroviral therapy in people with HIV. Study-wide results and caveats: Diversity measured after ART increased yet remained under transplant donor controls. Controls showed broader CDR3 length ranges than did the HIV repertoires. Adherence to ART, viral resistance and therapy changes lacked any data.

The receptor was isolated from a man aged 35-49 years with HIV. V usage is TRBV7-8 and J usage is TRBJ2-2, with D tentatively TRBD2 (7 bases). Sequences were derived from unsorted PBMCs, sampled 0.3 years after starting antiretroviral therapy. CDR3 sequence (DNA): TGTGCCAGCAGCCTAATTGGCGGGGGCAACACCGGGGAGCTGTTTTTT. This translates into CASSLIGGGNTGELFF.